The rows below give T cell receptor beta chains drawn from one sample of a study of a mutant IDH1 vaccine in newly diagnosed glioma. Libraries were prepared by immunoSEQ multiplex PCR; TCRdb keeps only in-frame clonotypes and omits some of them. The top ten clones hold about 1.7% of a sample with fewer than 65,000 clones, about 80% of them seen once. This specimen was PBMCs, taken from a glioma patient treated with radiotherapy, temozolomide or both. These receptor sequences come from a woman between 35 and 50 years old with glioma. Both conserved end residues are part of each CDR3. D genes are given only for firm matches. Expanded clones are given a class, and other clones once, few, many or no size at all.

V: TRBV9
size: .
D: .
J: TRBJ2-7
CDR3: CASSVRGGSPNEQYF
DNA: TGTGCCAGCAGCGTACGGGGAGGATCCCCCAACGAGCAGTACTTC

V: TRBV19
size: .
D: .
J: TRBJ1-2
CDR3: CASSETYYGYTF
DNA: TGTGCCAGTAGTGAAACCTACTATGGCTACACCTTC

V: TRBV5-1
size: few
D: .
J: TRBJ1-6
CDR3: CASSSGQIAFYNSPLHF
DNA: TGCGCCAGCAGCTCCGGACAGATTGCTTTCTATAATTCACCCCTCCACTTT

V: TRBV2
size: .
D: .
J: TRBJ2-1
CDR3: CASTKSGSRGEQFF
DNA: TGTGCCAGCACAAAATCAGGGTCCCGAGGTGAGCAGTTCTTC

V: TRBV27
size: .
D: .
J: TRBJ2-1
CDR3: CASSPKTGADNEQFF
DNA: TGTGCCAGCAGCCCTAAGACGGGGGCGGACAATGAGCAGTTCTTC

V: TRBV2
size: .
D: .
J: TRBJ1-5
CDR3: CASSHGGNQPQHF
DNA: TGTGCCAGCAGTCATGGGGGGAATCAGCCCCAGCATTTT

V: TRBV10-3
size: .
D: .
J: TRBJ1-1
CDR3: CAISVPPQSGNTEAFF
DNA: TGTGCCATCAGTGTACCCCCCCAGTCAGGGAACACTGAAGCTTTCTTT

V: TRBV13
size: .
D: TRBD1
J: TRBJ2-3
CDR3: CASSLPGQGADTQYF
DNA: TGTGCCAGCAGCCTTCCGGGACAGGGGGCAGATACGCAGTATTTT

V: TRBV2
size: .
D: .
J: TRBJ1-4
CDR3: CASSEQGWEKLFF
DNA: TGTGCCAGCAGTGAGCAGGGCTGGGAAAAACTGTTTTTT

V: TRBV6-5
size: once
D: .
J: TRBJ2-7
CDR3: CASSYRGRGYEQYF
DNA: TGTGCCAGCAGTTATCGGGGCAGGGGATACGAGCAGTACTTC

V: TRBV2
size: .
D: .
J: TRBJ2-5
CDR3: CASTETGVQETQYF
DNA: TGTGCCAGCACTGAAACGGGGGTCCAAGAGACCCAGTACTTC

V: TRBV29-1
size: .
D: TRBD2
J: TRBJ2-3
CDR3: CSVALSGTTDTQYF
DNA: TGCAGCGTTGCACTTAGCGGGACCACAGATACGCAGTATTTT

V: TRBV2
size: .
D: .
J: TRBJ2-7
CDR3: CASRGSSYEQYF
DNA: TGTGCCAGCAGAGGGAGCTCCTACGAGCAGTACTTC

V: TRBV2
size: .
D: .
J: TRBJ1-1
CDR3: CASRAGNTEAFF
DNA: TGTGCCAGCAGGGCCGGCAACACTGAAGCTTTCTTT

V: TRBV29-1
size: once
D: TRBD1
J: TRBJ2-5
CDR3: CSVNTGVVETQYF
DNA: TGCAGCGTAAATACAGGGGTAGTAGAGACCCAGTACTTC

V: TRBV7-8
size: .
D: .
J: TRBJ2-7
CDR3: CASSLMFGAYEQYF
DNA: TGTGCCAGCAGCCTAATGTTTGGGGCCTACGAGCAGTACTTC

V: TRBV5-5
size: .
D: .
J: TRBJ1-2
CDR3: CASSGGQDVYYGYTF
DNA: TGTGCCAGCAGCGGGGGACAAGACGTCTACTATGGCTACACCTTC

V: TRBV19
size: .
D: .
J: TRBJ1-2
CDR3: CASSIRRGFGYTF
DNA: TGTGCCAGTAGTATAAGGCGGGGTTTTGGCTACACCTTC

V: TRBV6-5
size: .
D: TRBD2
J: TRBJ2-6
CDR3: CASRGGFSGANVLTF
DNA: TGTGCCAGCCGGGGGGGCTTCTCTGGGGCCAACGTCCTGACTTTC

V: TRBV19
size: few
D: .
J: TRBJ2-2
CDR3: CASSKGLVTGELFF
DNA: TGTGCCAGTAGTAAGGGACTTGTCACCGGGGAGCTGTTTTTT

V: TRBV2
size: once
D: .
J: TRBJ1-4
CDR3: CASTVEWNEKLFF
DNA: TGTGCCAGCACAGTCGAGTGGAATGAAAAACTGTTTTTT

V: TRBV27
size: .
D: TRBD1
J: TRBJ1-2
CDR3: CASSLNRGTGGYTF
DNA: TGTGCCAGCAGTTTAAACAGGGGAACAGGAGGCTACACCTTC

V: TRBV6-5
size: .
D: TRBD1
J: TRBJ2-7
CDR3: CATRGLHEQYF
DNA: TGTGCCACCAGGGGGCTCCACGAGCAGTACTTC

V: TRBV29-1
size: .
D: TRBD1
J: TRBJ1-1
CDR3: CSAGGRQGAFF
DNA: TGCAGCGCTGGGGGGCGACAGGGAGCTTTCTTT

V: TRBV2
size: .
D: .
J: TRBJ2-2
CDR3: CASGHPGELFF
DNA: TGTGCCAGCGGTCATCCCGGGGAGCTGTTTTTT

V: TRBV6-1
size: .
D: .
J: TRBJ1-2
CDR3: CASTLDRYGYTF
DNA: TGTGCCAGCACTCTCGACAGATATGGCTACACCTTC

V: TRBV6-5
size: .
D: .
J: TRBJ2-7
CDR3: CASSYRSLDYEQYF
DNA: TGTGCCAGCAGTTATAGGTCCCTCGATTACGAGCAGTACTTC